This paragraph reports one TCR beta chain. Profiling relied on immunoSEQ multiplex PCR, and the TCRdb table lists in-frame clones only, not all of them. The table lists fewer than 200,000 clones, roughly 90% of them singletons. The sample comes from a study of control samples from healthy donors and cancer patients. The sequence was obtained from a woman aged 45 to 65 in good health. The sequenced material came from blood.

The CDR3: CASSGGTLNEQFF. CDR3 coding DNA: TGTGCCAGCAGTGGGGGGACTTTAAATGAGCAGTTCTTC. The gene calls are TRBV27 and TRBJ2-1; D may be TRBD2 (6 bases). Germline V CDR1 and CDR2: MNHEY, SMNVEV (reference sequence). The CDR3 covers 13 residues. V was pared by 5 bases and J by 7 bases, with 12 bases between.